This entry lists 6 T cell receptor beta chains sequenced from one sample in a study of patients and donors after allogeneic stem cell transplantation (TCRdb year 2020). The library was produced with RT-PCR. The listed sequencing device is NextSeq 550. TCRdb ran its own pipeline on the public reads, namely fastp trimming at Q25 and MiXCR clone calling, and kept in-frame beta chains. For every CDR3 protein sequence, its rows merge into one entry that carries the most common genes and DNA. The sample yields approximately 150,000 distinct CDR3 sequences; approximately 25% were counted once. The ten largest make up roughly 26% of the sample. Sequencing was carried out using blood, either unsorted or a sorted T cell fraction (not recorded which). Source of these receptors: a human donor who was either an allogeneic HSCT recipient or a stem cell or donor lymphocyte infusion donor (not recorded which). It is not recorded whose cells these are; they may come from a transplant donor.

This clonotype has more than one count but fewer than ten. V usage is TRBV11-2 and J usage is TRBJ2-1, with 7 bases fitting TRBD2. V lost 4 bases and J lost 9; bases outside the gene matches: 18. CDR1 SGHAT and CDR2 FQNNGV come from the germline V gene. This CDR3 is 17 amino acids long. The CDR3 nucleotides read TGTGCCAGCAGCTCAGTTAGACCGGGACTACCTTTGAGTGAGCAGTTCTTC. It specifies CASSSVRPGLPLSEQFF.

This clonotype was detected many times. The rearrangement links TRBV29-1 to TRBJ1-3, with TRBD1 matching 7 bases. Germline loops: CDR1 SQVTM, CDR2 ANQGSEA. V lost 4 bases, J lost 4 bases, and 10 bases stayed unmatched. The CDR3 sequence is 15 residues long. The CDR3 coding sequence is TGCAGCGTTGTAGGGGGCGCAGCTCCGGGAAACACCATATATTTT. It translates to CSVVGGAAPGNTIYF.

This chain uses TRBV10-3 with TRBJ1-1, with TRBD1 identical over 9 bases. CDR1 and CDR2 (germline): ENHRY, SYGVKD. After removal of 11 bases from V and 3 bases from J, the junction contained 13 bases not matched to a gene. This CDR3 has 15 residues. For the CDR3, the DNA is TGTGCCTCCAAGGGGACAGGGTTAAATCACACTGAAGCTTTCTTT. Translated: CASKGTGLNHTEAFF.

The table lists this clonotype with a few counts. This chain uses TRBV7-7 with TRBJ2-1; weak D call: TRBD1 (6 bases). The V gene lost 3 bases and the J gene lost 5 bases, with 8 bases spanning the gap. The CDR3 covers 13 residues. The germline V gene encodes CDR1 SSHAT and CDR2 FNYEAQ (reference sequence). The CDR3 DNA reads TGTGCCAGCAGCTTTGGACAGAACAATGAGCAGTTCTTC. Protein sequence: CASSFGQNNEQFF.

V is TRBV5-1 and J is TRBJ2-1, with D possibly TRBD2 on 5 matching bases. V shed 2 bases and J shed 1 base, with 7 bases lying between them. This CDR3 spans 14 amino acids. Germline assignment: CDR1 SGHRS and CDR2 YFSETQ. CDR3 residues: CASSFRGSYNEQFF. The CDR3 region has the DNA TGCGCCAGCAGCTTTCGGGGATCCTACAATGAGCAGTTCTTC.

V is TRBV19 and J is TRBJ2-2; D is undetermined. The V gene lost 5 bases and the J gene lost 0 bases, with 16 bases spanning the gap. Germline V gene sequence: CDR1 LNHDA, CDR2 SQIVND (reference sequence). This CDR3 region has 17 residues. The CDR3 loop reads CASSAHRSLTNTGELFF. CDR3 coding DNA: TGTGCCAGTAGTGCCCACCGGTCGCTCACGAACACCGGGGAGCTGTTTTTT.